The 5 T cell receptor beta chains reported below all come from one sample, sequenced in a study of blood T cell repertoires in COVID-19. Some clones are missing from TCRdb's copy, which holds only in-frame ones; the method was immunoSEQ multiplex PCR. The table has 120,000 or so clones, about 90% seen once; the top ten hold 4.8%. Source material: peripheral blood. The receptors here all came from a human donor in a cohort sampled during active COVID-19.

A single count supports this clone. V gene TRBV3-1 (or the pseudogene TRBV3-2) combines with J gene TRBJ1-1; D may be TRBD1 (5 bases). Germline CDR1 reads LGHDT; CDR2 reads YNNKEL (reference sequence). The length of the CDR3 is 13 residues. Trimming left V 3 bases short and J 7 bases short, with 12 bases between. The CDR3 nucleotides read TGTGCCAGCAGCCAGTCAGGGCCGGTTGAAGCTTTCTTT. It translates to CASSQSGPVEAFF.

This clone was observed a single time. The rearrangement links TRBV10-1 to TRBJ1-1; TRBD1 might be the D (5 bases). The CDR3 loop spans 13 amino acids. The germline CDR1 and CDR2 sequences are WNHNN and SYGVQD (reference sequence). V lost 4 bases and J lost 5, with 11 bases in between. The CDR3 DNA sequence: TGCGCCAGCAGTGCGCAAAAGGGGACTGAAGCTTTCTTT. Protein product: CASSAQKGTEAFF.

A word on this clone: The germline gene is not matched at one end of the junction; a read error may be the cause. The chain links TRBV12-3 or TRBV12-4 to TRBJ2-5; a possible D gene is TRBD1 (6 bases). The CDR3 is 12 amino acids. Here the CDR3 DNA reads TGTGCCAGCAGTAACACTCCCGGGACAAACAACTTC. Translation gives CASSNTPGTNNF.

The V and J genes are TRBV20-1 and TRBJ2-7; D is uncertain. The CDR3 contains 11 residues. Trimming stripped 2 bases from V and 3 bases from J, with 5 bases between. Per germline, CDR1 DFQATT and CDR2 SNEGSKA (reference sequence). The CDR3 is CSARQDYEQYF. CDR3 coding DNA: TGCAGTGCTAGACAGGACTACGAGCAGTACTTC.

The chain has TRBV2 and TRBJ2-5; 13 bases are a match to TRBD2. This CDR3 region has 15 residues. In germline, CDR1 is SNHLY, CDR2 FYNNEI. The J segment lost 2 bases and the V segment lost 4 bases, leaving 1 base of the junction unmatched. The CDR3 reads CASSAGLAGQETQYF. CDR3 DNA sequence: TGTGCCAGCAGTGCGGGACTAGCGGGGCAAGAGACCCAGTACTTC.